Listed below are T cell receptor beta chains from one sample, sequenced in a study of blood T cells in healthy people across ages. TCRdb ran MiXCR on the 5' RACE reads and lists one entry per CDR3 protein. The sample lists approximately 800,000 distinct CDR3 sequences, about 62% occurring once. Sequenced sample: blood. The receptors stem from a man aged 25 to 45 in good health. CDR3s include the opening cysteine and the closing phenylalanine or tryptophan. For some rows the clone size is stated as once, few or many, or as a class when expanded; others skip it.

>TRBJ2-7|TRBV20-1|NA|14
CSARSRGGSYEQYF
>TRBJ2-5|TRBV6-1|NA|14
CASISRDLQETQYF
>TRBJ1-2|TRBV29-1|few|13
CSVNAQTLGGYTF
>TRBJ2-3|TRBV2|NA|16
CASSESGRSSTDTQYF
>NA|TRBV5-1|NA|14
CATSASSSYNEQYF
>TRBJ1-2|TRBV11-1|NA|15
CASSVDRVIGNGYTF
>TRBJ2-5|TRBV4-2|NA|14
CASSPRLRGETQYF
>TRBJ2-3|TRBV4-2|few|17
CASSPEPDREVPDTQYF
>TRBJ2-7|TRBV11-1|NA|12
CASSLHPFEQYF
>NA|TRBV27|NA|13
CASSEGQYYEQYF
>TRBJ2-2|TRBV5-1|NA|15
CASSQSGSWTGELFF
>TRBJ2-7|TRBV25-1|few|15
CASSESPRFSYEQYF
>NA|TRBV20-1|few|14
CSARYPFKGNEQFF
>TRBJ2-1|TRBV7-9|NA|15
CASTHGTVGLDEQFF
>TRBJ2-1|TRBV28|NA|14
CASSAAGQYYEQFF
>TRBJ2-7|TRBV11-1|few|17
CASSPLPDTSGLSEQYF
>TRBJ1-4|TRBV6-6|few|17
CASSYSRQGALDEKLFF
>TRBJ1-5|TRBV24-1|NA|18
CATSDYSGTPRWSQPQHF
>TRBJ1-6|TRBV20-1|few|15
CSATPVGVLRSPLHF
>TRBJ1-5|TRBV7-8|NA|15
CASSLGVSYNQPQHF
>TRBJ2-7|TRBV10-3|NA|14
CAISLDSWNYEQYF
>TRBJ1-5|TRBV12-3/TRBV12-4|once|14
CASSQSEGNQPQHF
>TRBJ1-5|TRBV20-1|NA|14
CSAPVPAGNQPQHF
>TRBJ2-7|TRBV27|NA|14
CASTAGGPYYEQYF
>TRBJ2-3|TRBV12-5|few|14
CASARGGEEDTQYF
>TRBJ2-1|TRBV6-1|NA|18
CASSGPLAGVSSYNEQFF
>TRBJ2-5|TRBV7-9|few|15
CASSLREGTKETQYF
>TRBJ2-7|TRBV6-1|NA|15
CATSPGGNPSYEQYF
>TRBJ2-7|TRBV28|NA|12
CARSWGVHEQYF
>TRBJ1-5|TRBV28|NA|15
CATTVGTPGNQPQHF
>TRBJ2-3|TRBV10-3|NA|15
CAIREPGLAVDTQYF